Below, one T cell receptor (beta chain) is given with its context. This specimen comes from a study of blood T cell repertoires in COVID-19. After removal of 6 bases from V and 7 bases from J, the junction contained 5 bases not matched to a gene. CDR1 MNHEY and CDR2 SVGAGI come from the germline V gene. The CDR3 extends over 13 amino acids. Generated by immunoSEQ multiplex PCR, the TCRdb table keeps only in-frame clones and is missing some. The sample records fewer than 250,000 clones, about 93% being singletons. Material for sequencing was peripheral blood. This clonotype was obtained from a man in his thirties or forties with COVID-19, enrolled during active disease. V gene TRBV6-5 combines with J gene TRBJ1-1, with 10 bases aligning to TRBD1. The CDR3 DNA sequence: TGTGCCAGCAGAGGACAGGGGGTCGGTGAAGCTTTCTTT. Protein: CASRGQGVGEAFF.